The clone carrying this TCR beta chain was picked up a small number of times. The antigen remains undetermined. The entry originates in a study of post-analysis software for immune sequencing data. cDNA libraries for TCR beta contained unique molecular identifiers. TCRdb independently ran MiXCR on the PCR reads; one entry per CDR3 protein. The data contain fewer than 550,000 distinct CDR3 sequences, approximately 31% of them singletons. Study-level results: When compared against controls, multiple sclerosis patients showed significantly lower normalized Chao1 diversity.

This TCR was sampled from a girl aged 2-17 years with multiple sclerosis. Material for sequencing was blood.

As DNA, the CDR3 is TGTGCCAGCAGCTTAGGCCCCGGGAGAGATACGCAGTATTTT. Translating gives CASSLGPGRDTQYF. The chain is built from TRBV13 and TRBJ2-3; D possibly corresponds to TRBD2 (6 bases). The germline CDR1 and CDR2 sequences are PRHDT and FYEKMQ (reference sequence). V lost 0 bases to trimming and J lost 5 bases, with 9 bases between them. The CDR3 covers 14 residues.